This is a list of T cell receptor beta chains from one sample in a study of cytomegalovirus exposure and HLA in healthy donors. The table came from immunoSEQ multiplex PCR; TCRdb's copy has only in-frame clones and leaves some out. The sample has approximately 160,000 clones, around 83% seen once. Input material: PBMCs. These receptors originate from a man in his fifties or sixties in good health and CMV-seropositive. CDR3s include the opening cysteine and the closing phenylalanine or tryptophan. The order of the fields is J gene, clone size, D gene, V gene, CDR3 length, CDR3 protein, CDR3 DNA. D genes are given only for firm matches. Size is stated for part of the rows, as once, few or many counts, or as a class when the clone is expanded.

J gene: TRBJ2-2; clone size: NA; D gene: NA; V gene: TRBV10-3; CDR3 length: 14; CDR3 protein: CAISGLLNTGELFF; CDR3 DNA: TGTGCCATCAGCGGACTGTTGAACACCGGGGAGCTGTTTTTT
J gene: TRBJ2-5; clone size: NA; D gene: TRBD1; V gene: TRBV18; CDR3 length: 14; CDR3 protein: CASSPLQGQETQYF; CDR3 DNA: TGTGCCAGCTCACCACTACAGGGGCAAGAGACCCAGTACTTC
J gene: TRBJ2-7; clone size: NA; D gene: TRBD2; V gene: TRBV28; CDR3 length: 14; CDR3 protein: CASVGLAGPYEQYF; CDR3 DNA: TGTGCCAGCGTGGGACTAGCGGGCCCCTACGAGCAGTACTTC
J gene: TRBJ2-1; clone size: NA; D gene: NA; V gene: TRBV5-1; CDR3 length: 15; CDR3 protein: CASSTTKSSYNEQFF; CDR3 DNA: TGCGCCAGCAGCACGACAAAGAGCTCCTACAATGAGCAGTTCTTC
J gene: TRBJ1-1; clone size: NA; D gene: NA; V gene: TRBV6-5; CDR3 length: 13; CDR3 protein: CASSDGGGTEAFF; CDR3 DNA: TGTGCCAGCAGTGACGGGGGAGGCACTGAAGCTTTCTTT
J gene: TRBJ1-1; clone size: NA; D gene: NA; V gene: TRBV5-1; CDR3 length: 11; CDR3 protein: CASSLGTYVFF; CDR3 DNA: TGCGCCAGCAGCTTGGGGACTTACGTTTTCTTT
J gene: TRBJ1-5; clone size: NA; D gene: NA; V gene: TRBV2; CDR3 length: 14; CDR3 protein: CASSGQDRSQPQHF; CDR3 DNA: TGTGCCAGCAGTGGACAGGATAGAAGTCAGCCCCAGCATTTT
J gene: TRBJ1-4; clone size: NA; D gene: NA; V gene: TRBV6-1; CDR3 length: 12; CDR3 protein: CASRERGEKLFF; CDR3 DNA: TGTGCCAGCAGGGAAAGGGGTGAAAAACTGTTTTTT
J gene: TRBJ2-3; clone size: NA; D gene: NA; V gene: TRBV28; CDR3 length: 13; CDR3 protein: CASRTRGTDTQYF; CDR3 DNA: TGTGCCAGCAGAACCAGGGGCACAGATACGCAGTATTTT
J gene: TRBJ2-7; clone size: NA; D gene: NA; V gene: TRBV5-4; CDR3 length: 13; CDR3 protein: CASSYTGNYEQYF; CDR3 DNA: TGTGCCAGCAGCTACACGGGGAATTACGAGCAGTACTTC
J gene: TRBJ2-2; clone size: NA; D gene: TRBD2; V gene: TRBV6-6; CDR3 length: 16; CDR3 protein: CASSYFGGRAPGELFF; CDR3 DNA: TGTGCCAGCAGTTACTTCGGAGGGAGGGCCCCCGGGGAGCTGTTTTTT
J gene: TRBJ2-1; clone size: once; D gene: TRBD2; V gene: TRBV4-1; CDR3 length: 18; CDR3 protein: CASSQDIGLADDYNEQFF; CDR3 DNA: TGCGCCAGCAGCCAAGATATAGGACTAGCGGATGATTACAATGAGCAGTTCTTC
J gene: TRBJ2-3; clone size: few; D gene: TRBD1; V gene: TRBV9; CDR3 length: 15; CDR3 protein: CASSFRDRGGDTQYF; CDR3 DNA: TGTGCCAGCAGCTTCCGGGACAGGGGCGGAGATACGCAGTATTTT
J gene: TRBJ1-1; clone size: once; D gene: NA; V gene: TRBV27; CDR3 length: 15; CDR3 protein: CASSRFGPGSAEAFF; CDR3 DNA: TGTGCCAGCAGCCGCTTTGGACCTGGTAGCGCTGAAGCTTTCTTT
J gene: TRBJ2-2; clone size: NA; D gene: TRBD1; V gene: TRBV15; CDR3 length: 17; CDR3 protein: CATSRGDRAANTGELFF; CDR3 DNA: TGTGCCACCAGCAGGGGAGACAGGGCCGCGAACACCGGGGAGCTGTTTTTT
J gene: TRBJ1-2; clone size: NA; D gene: NA; V gene: TRBV28; CDR3 length: 13; CDR3 protein: CASSLTGGDGYTF; CDR3 DNA: TGTGCCAGCAGTTTAACGGGGGGAGATGGCTACACCTTC
J gene: TRBJ2-1; clone size: NA; D gene: TRBD2; V gene: TRBV9; CDR3 length: 16; CDR3 protein: CASSINSGRATNEQFF; CDR3 DNA: TGTGCCAGCAGCATAAATAGCGGGAGGGCCACTAACGAGCAGTTCTTC
J gene: TRBJ2-3; clone size: NA; D gene: NA; V gene: TRBV2; CDR3 length: 15; CDR3 protein: CASLWGGAYTDTQYF; CDR3 DNA: TGTGCCAGCTTGTGGGGCGGAGCCTACACAGATACGCAGTATTTT
J gene: TRBJ1-5; clone size: NA; D gene: TRBD1; V gene: TRBV28; CDR3 length: 16; CDR3 protein: CASSSNRQGNDQPQHF; CDR3 DNA: TGTGCCAGCAGTTCTAATAGACAGGGCAATGATCAGCCCCAGCATTTT
J gene: TRBJ1-2; clone size: NA; D gene: NA; V gene: TRBV14; CDR3 length: 15; CDR3 protein: CASSPGQGTYYGYTF; CDR3 DNA: TGTGCCAGCAGCCCCGGACAAGGAACTTACTATGGCTACACCTTC
J gene: TRBJ1-2; clone size: NA; D gene: NA; V gene: TRBV5-6; CDR3 length: 14; CDR3 protein: CASSLGLGADGYTF; CDR3 DNA: TGTGCCAGCAGCCTTGGGTTGGGGGCCGATGGCTACACCTTC
J gene: TRBJ2-3; clone size: NA; D gene: NA; V gene: TRBV7-3; CDR3 length: 14; CDR3 protein: CASSSLGGTDTQYF; CDR3 DNA: TGTGCCAGCAGCTCTTTGGGCGGCACAGATACGCAGTATTTT
J gene: TRBJ1-4; clone size: NA; D gene: TRBD1; V gene: TRBV27; CDR3 length: 13; CDR3 protein: CASSSGTGEKLFF; CDR3 DNA: TGTGCCAGCAGTTCCGGGACAGGGGAAAAACTGTTTTTT
J gene: TRBJ2-1; clone size: NA; D gene: NA; V gene: TRBV5-6; CDR3 length: 15; CDR3 protein: CASSLEGDDYNEQFF; CDR3 DNA: TGTGCCAGCAGCTTGGAGGGGGATGACTACAATGAGCAGTTCTTC
J gene: TRBJ1-1; clone size: few; D gene: NA; V gene: TRBV6-6; CDR3 length: 14; CDR3 protein: CASSYSRVNTEAFF; CDR3 DNA: TGTGCCAGCAGTTACTCGAGAGTGAACACTGAAGCTTTCTTT
J gene: TRBJ1-1; clone size: NA; D gene: NA; V gene: TRBV10-3; CDR3 length: 12; CDR3 protein: CAIQGQHEEAFF; CDR3 DNA: TGTGCCATCCAAGGACAGCACGAGGAAGCTTTCTTT
J gene: TRBJ2-3; clone size: NA; D gene: TRBD2; V gene: TRBV5-1; CDR3 length: 16; CDR3 protein: CASSLELAGPTDTQYF; CDR3 DNA: TGCGCCAGCAGCTTGGAACTAGCGGGGCCCACAGATACGCAGTATTTT
J gene: TRBJ2-7; clone size: NA; D gene: NA; V gene: TRBV7-7; CDR3 length: 13; CDR3 protein: CASSTGATYEQYF; CDR3 DNA: TGTGCTAGCAGCACAGGCGCCACCTACGAGCAGTACTTC
J gene: TRBJ2-4; clone size: NA; D gene: NA; V gene: TRBV28; CDR3 length: 15; CDR3 protein: CASSPSGPAKNIQYF; CDR3 DNA: TGTGCCAGCAGTCCCTCAGGGCCTGCCAAAAACATTCAGTACTTC
J gene: TRBJ1-5; clone size: once; D gene: NA; V gene: TRBV7-2; CDR3 length: 14; CDR3 protein: CASRAGDAYQPQHF; CDR3 DNA: TGTGCCAGCAGAGCAGGGGACGCCTATCAGCCCCAGCATTTT
J gene: TRBJ1-5; clone size: NA; D gene: NA; V gene: TRBV4-1; CDR3 length: 14; CDR3 protein: CASSQDKQGYPQHF; CDR3 DNA: TGCGCCAGCAGCCAAGATAAACAGGGATACCCCCAGCATTTT
J gene: TRBJ2-5; clone size: NA; D gene: NA; V gene: TRBV5-6; CDR3 length: 15; CDR3 protein: CASSFAGGIKETQYF; CDR3 DNA: TGTGCCAGCAGCTTCGCTGGGGGGATCAAAGAGACCCAGTACTTC
J gene: TRBJ2-3; clone size: NA; D gene: NA; V gene: TRBV7-3; CDR3 length: 14; CDR3 protein: CASSFEGVTDTQYF; CDR3 DNA: TGTGCCAGCAGCTTTGAGGGAGTGACAGATACGCAGTATTTT
J gene: TRBJ2-2; clone size: NA; D gene: NA; V gene: TRBV5-1; CDR3 length: 13; CDR3 protein: CASSLGPGGELFF; CDR3 DNA: TGCGCCAGCAGCTTGGGTCCGGGCGGGGAGCTGTTTTTT
J gene: TRBJ1-6; clone size: NA; D gene: NA; V gene: TRBV25-1; CDR3 length: 15; CDR3 protein: CASSESGINNSPLHF; CDR3 DNA: TGTGCCAGCAGTGAATCAGGGATTAATAATTCACCCCTCCACTTT
J gene: TRBJ2-1; clone size: NA; D gene: TRBD2; V gene: TRBV7-7; CDR3 length: 16; CDR3 protein: CASRLSGGDCYNEQFF; CDR3 DNA: TGTGCTAGCAGACTATCCGGGGGGGACTGCTACAATGAGCAGTTCTTC
J gene: TRBJ1-6; clone size: NA; D gene: TRBD1; V gene: TRBV2; CDR3 length: 15; CDR3 protein: CASSEEGGENSPLHF; CDR3 DNA: TGTGCCAGCAGTGAAGAAGGGGGCGAAAATTCACCCCTCCACTTT
J gene: TRBJ2-3; clone size: NA; D gene: TRBD1; V gene: TRBV7-9; CDR3 length: 15; CDR3 protein: CASSRTGSGQDTQYF; CDR3 DNA: TGTGCCAGCAGCCGGACAGGGTCCGGCCAAGATACGCAGTATTTT
J gene: TRBJ2-1; clone size: NA; D gene: TRBD2; V gene: TRBV10-3; CDR3 length: 15; CDR3 protein: CAISENSGRANEQFF; CDR3 DNA: TGTGCCATCAGTGAGAACAGCGGGAGGGCCAATGAGCAGTTCTTC
J gene: TRBJ2-7; clone size: NA; D gene: NA; V gene: TRBV27; CDR3 length: 14; CDR3 protein: CASSLGWSSYEQYF; CDR3 DNA: TGTGCCAGCAGTTTAGGGTGGAGCTCCTACGAGCAGTACTTC
J gene: TRBJ1-1; clone size: NA; D gene: NA; V gene: TRBV15; CDR3 length: 17; CDR3 protein: CATSRVGGVWSITEAFF; CDR3 DNA: TGTGCCACCAGCAGAGTGGGGGGGGTTTGGAGTATCACTGAAGCTTTCTTT
J gene: TRBJ2-7; clone size: NA; D gene: TRBD1; V gene: TRBV19; CDR3 length: 15; CDR3 protein: CASSDIRTGAYEQYF; CDR3 DNA: TGTGCCAGTAGCGATATAAGGACAGGAGCCTACGAGCAGTACTTC
J gene: TRBJ2-3; clone size: NA; D gene: TRBD1; V gene: TRBV7-9; CDR3 length: 15; CDR3 protein: CASSLVQGSTDTQYF; CDR3 DNA: TGTGCCAGCAGCTTAGTACAGGGGAGCACAGATACGCAGTATTTT
J gene: TRBJ1-5; clone size: NA; D gene: NA; V gene: TRBV28; CDR3 length: 15; CDR3 protein: CASSFRQLSNQPQHF; CDR3 DNA: TGTGCCAGCAGTTTCCGACAACTTAGCAATCAGCCCCAGCATTTT
J gene: TRBJ2-7; clone size: NA; D gene: TRBD1; V gene: TRBV28; CDR3 length: 13; CDR3 protein: CATEGGSVGEQYF; CDR3 DNA: TGTGCCACCGAAGGGGGCAGCGTGGGCGAGCAGTACTTC
J gene: TRBJ2-5; clone size: NA; D gene: NA; V gene: TRBV12-2; CDR3 length: 12; CDR3 protein: CASRLGEETQYF; CDR3 DNA: TGTGCAAGTCGCTTAGGCGAGGAGACCCAGTACTTC
J gene: TRBJ1-4; clone size: NA; D gene: TRBD1; V gene: TRBV30; CDR3 length: 14; CDR3 protein: CALKTGTGEEKLFF; CDR3 DNA: TGTGCCTTGAAGACCGGGACAGGGGAGGAAAAACTGTTTTTT
J gene: TRBJ1-2; clone size: NA; D gene: NA; V gene: TRBV29-1; CDR3 length: 14; CDR3 protein: CSVAPGETNYGYTF; CDR3 DNA: TGCAGCGTCGCCCCAGGCGAAACTAACTATGGCTACACCTTC
J gene: TRBJ2-5; clone size: NA; D gene: TRBD2; V gene: TRBV15; CDR3 length: 16; CDR3 protein: CATSRGTSGIQETQYF; CDR3 DNA: TGTGCCACCAGCCGAGGGACTAGCGGGATCCAAGAGACCCAGTACTTC
J gene: TRBJ2-1; clone size: NA; D gene: TRBD1; V gene: TRBV10-3; CDR3 length: 16; CDR3 protein: CAISHTKQGPNNEQFF; CDR3 DNA: TGTGCCATCAGTCACACCAAACAGGGGCCCAACAATGAGCAGTTCTTC
J gene: TRBJ1-1; clone size: NA; D gene: NA; V gene: TRBV7-2; CDR3 length: 15; CDR3 protein: CASSLAAGARTEAFF; CDR3 DNA: TGTGCCAGCAGCTTAGCAGCAGGGGCAAGAACTGAAGCTTTCTTT
J gene: TRBJ2-3; clone size: NA; D gene: NA; V gene: TRBV5-1; CDR3 length: 17; CDR3 protein: CASSAGLTFTSTDTQYF; CDR3 DNA: TGCGCCAGCAGCGCTGGACTAACGTTTACTAGCACAGATACGCAGTATTTT
J gene: TRBJ2-3; clone size: NA; D gene: TRBD2; V gene: TRBV29-1; CDR3 length: 14; CDR3 protein: CSGGLAGRTDTQYF; CDR3 DNA: TGCAGCGGTGGACTAGCGGGGCGCACAGATACGCAGTATTTT
J gene: TRBJ2-2; clone size: NA; D gene: NA; V gene: TRBV4-1; CDR3 length: 18; CDR3 protein: CASSQVRGKGLNTGELFF; CDR3 DNA: TGCGCCAGCAGCCAAGTTCGGGGGAAGGGGCTTAACACCGGGGAGCTGTTTTTT
J gene: TRBJ1-1; clone size: NA; D gene: NA; V gene: TRBV10-3; CDR3 length: 13; CDR3 protein: CAIRTGTRTEAFF; CDR3 DNA: TGTGCCATTAGGACCGGGACACGCACTGAAGCTTTCTTT
J gene: TRBJ1-3; clone size: NA; D gene: TRBD1; V gene: TRBV9; CDR3 length: 17; CDR3 protein: CASSPHVTGNSGNTIYF; CDR3 DNA: TGTGCCAGCAGCCCCCATGTGACAGGGAACTCTGGAAACACCATATATTTT
J gene: TRBJ2-1; clone size: NA; D gene: TRBD2; V gene: TRBV5-1; CDR3 length: 15; CDR3 protein: CASTLGGGGYNEQFF; CDR3 DNA: TGCGCCAGCACCCTTGGTGGCGGGGGATACAATGAGCAGTTCTTC
J gene: TRBJ1-1; clone size: NA; D gene: NA; V gene: TRBV14; CDR3 length: 14; CDR3 protein: CASSQGGGNTEAFF; CDR3 DNA: TGTGCCAGCAGCCAAGGCGGTGGAAACACTGAAGCTTTCTTT
J gene: TRBJ2-4; clone size: few; D gene: NA; V gene: TRBV19; CDR3 length: 14; CDR3 protein: CASSKAVGKNIQYF; CDR3 DNA: TGTGCCAGTAGTAAAGCGGTCGGCAAAAACATTCAGTACTTC